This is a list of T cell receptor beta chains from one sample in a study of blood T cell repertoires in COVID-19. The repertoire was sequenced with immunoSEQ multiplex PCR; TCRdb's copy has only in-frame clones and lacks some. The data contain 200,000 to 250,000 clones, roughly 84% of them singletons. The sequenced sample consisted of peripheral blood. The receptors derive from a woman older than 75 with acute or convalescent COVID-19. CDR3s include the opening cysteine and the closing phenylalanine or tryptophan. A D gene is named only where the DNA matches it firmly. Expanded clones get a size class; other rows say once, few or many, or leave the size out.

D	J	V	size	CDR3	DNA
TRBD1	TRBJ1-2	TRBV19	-	CASRQGYGYTF	TGTGCCAGTCGACAGGGCTATGGCTACACCTTC
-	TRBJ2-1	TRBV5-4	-	CASSLKGPEKQFF	TGTGCCAGCAGCCTGAAGGGGCCGGAAAAGCAGTTCTTC
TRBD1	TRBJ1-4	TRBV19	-	CASSNRDRGCGATNEKLFF	TGTGCCAGTAGTAACCGGGACAGGGGTTGTGGGGCAACTAATGAAAAACTGTTTTTT
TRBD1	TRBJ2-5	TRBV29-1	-	CSVCKTGAFQETQYF	TGCAGCGTTTGTAAGACAGGGGCGTTTCAAGAGACCCAGTACTTC
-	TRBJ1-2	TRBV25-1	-	CASSDARNYGYTF	TGTGCCAGCAGTGATGCCAGGAATTATGGCTACACCTTC
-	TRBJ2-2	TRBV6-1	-	CASSEVGANTGELFF	TGTGCCAGCAGTGAAGTAGGGGCGAACACCGGGGAGCTGTTTTTT
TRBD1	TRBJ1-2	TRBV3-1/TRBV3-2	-	CASSQAGPGGSVNYGYTF	TGTGCCAGCAGCCAGGCGGGTCCAGGGGGCTCCGTTAACTATGGCTACACCTTC
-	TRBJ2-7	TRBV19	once	CASSFLDGPYEQYF	TGTGCCAGTAGTTTTCTAGACGGTCCCTACGAGCAGTACTTC
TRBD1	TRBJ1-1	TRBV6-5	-	CASSFRQGSTEAFF	TGTGCCAGCAGTTTTCGACAGGGTAGCACTGAAGCTTTCTTT
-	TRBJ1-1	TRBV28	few	CASNSGNTEAFF	TGTGCCAGCAATTCAGGAAACACTGAAGCTTTCTTT
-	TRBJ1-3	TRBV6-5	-	CASSSPGGNTIYF	TGTGCCAGCAGTTCTCCAGGTGGAAACACCATATATTTT
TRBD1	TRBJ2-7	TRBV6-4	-	CASSALVPGQGTYEQYF	TGTGCCAGCAGTGCCCTCGTCCCGGGACAGGGAACCTACGAGCAGTACTTC
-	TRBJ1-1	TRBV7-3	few	CASSSGSNTEAFF	TGTGCCAGCAGCTCAGGGTCGAACACTGAAGCTTTCTTT
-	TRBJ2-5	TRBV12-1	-	CASSFRVSGGETQYF	TGTGCCAGCAGCTTTCGCGTTAGCGGGGGGGAGACCCAGTACTTC
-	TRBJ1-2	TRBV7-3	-	CASSLLIGQAGVGYTF	TGTGCCAGCAGCTTATTAATCGGGCAGGCCGGGGTTGGCTACACCTTC
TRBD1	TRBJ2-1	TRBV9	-	CASSVAGQGYNEQFF	TGTGCCAGCAGCGTAGCGGGACAGGGCTACAATGAGCAGTTCTTC
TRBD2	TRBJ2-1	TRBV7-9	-	CASSSRTSGGLNEQFF	TGTGCCAGCAGCTCCCGGACTAGCGGGGGCCTCAATGAGCAGTTCTTC
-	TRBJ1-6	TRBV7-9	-	CASSFGGGSYNSPLHF	TGTGCCAGCAGCTTTGGCGGGGGCTCCTATAATTCACCCCTCCACTTT
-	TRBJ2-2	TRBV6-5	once	CASSFRTVRNGELFF	TGTGCCAGCAGTTTCAGGACAGTTAGAAACGGGGAGCTGTTTTTT
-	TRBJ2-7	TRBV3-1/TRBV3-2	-	CASRRGGAYEQYF	TGTGCCAGCAGGCGGGGTGGTGCCTACGAGCAGTACTTC
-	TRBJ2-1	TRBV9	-	CASSLQGGISSYNEQFF	TGTGCCAGCAGCCTCCAGGGGGGCATAAGCTCCTACAATGAGCAGTTCTTC
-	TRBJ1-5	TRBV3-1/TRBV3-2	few	CASSHWADNQPQHF	TGTGCCAGCAGCCACTGGGCCGACAATCAGCCCCAGCATTTT
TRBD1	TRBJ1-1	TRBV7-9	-	CASSQHRGRADTEAFF	TGTGCCAGCAGCCAACACAGGGGGCGGGCGGACACTGAAGCTTTCTTT
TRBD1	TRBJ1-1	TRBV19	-	CASTVQGADTEAFF	TGTGCCAGTACCGTACAGGGGGCCGACACTGAAGCTTTCTTT
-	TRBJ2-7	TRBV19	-	CASSPTGTDPWKQYF	TGTGCCAGTAGTCCCACCGGGACTGATCCGTGGAAGCAGTACTTC
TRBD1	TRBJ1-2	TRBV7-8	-	CASSLALGTGLTIRGYTF	TGTGCCAGCAGCTTAGCGCTCGGGACAGGGCTTACGATTCGTGGCTACACCTTC
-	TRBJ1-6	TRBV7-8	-	CASSLPTPNSPLHF	TGTGCCAGCAGCTTACCCACTCCGAATTCACCCCTCCACTTT
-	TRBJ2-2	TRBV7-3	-	CASSLGSGTGELFF	TGTGCCAGCAGCTTAGGCAGCGGCACCGGGGAGCTGTTTTTT
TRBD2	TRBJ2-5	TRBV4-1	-	CASSQEAGGGGRETQYF	TGCGCCAGCAGCCAAGAAGCTGGCGGGGGGGGACGAGAGACCCAGTACTTC
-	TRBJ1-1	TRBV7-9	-	CASSSQGLGAFF	TGTGCCAGCAGCTCCCAGGGACTTGGGGCTTTCTTT
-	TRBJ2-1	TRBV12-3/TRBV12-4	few	CASRAYLEQFF	TGTGCCAGCAGAGCGTACTTAGAGCAGTTCTTC
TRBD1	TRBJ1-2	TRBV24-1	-	CATSDSKGAGTGAFTF	TGTGCCACCAGTGACTCCAAAGGGGCCGGGACAGGGGCCTTCACCTTC
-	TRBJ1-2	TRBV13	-	CASSLEARPTTDYGYTF	TGTGCCAGCAGCTTAGAGGCCAGGCCCACAACGGACTATGGCTACACCTTC
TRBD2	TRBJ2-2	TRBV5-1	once	CASSLDGLAGPGELFF	TGCGCCAGCAGCTTGGACGGACTAGCGGGGCCCGGGGAGCTGTTTTTT
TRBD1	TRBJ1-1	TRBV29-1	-	CSVEPQGLAEAFF	TGCAGCGTTGAGCCACAGGGGCTGGCTGAAGCTTTCTTT
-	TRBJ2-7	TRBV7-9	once	CASSPFRSGGLYEQYF	TGTGCCAGCAGCCCCTTCCGGAGCGGTGGGCTCTACGAGCAGTACTTC